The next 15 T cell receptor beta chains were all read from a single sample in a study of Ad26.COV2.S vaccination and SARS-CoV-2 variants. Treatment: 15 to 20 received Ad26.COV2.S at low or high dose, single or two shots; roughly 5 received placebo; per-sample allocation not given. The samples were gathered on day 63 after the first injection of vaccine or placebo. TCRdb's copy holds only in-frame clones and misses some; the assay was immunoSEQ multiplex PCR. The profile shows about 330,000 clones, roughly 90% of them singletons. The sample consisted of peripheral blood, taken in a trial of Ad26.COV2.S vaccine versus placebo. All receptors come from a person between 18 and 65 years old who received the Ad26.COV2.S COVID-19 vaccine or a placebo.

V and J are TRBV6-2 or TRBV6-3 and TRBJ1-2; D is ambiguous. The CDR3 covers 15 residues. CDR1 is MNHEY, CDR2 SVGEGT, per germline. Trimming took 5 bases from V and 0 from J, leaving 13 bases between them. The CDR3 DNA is TGTGCCAGCAGTCCCCCGGGGTTACCTAACTATGGCTACACCTTC. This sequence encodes CASSPPGLPNYGYTF.

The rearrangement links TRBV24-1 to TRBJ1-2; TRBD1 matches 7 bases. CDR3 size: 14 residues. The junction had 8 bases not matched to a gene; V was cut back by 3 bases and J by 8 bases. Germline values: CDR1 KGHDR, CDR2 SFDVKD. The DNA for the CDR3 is TGTGCCACCAGTGATCGGGACAGCTCAAGAGGCTACACCTTC. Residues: CATSDRDSSRGYTF.

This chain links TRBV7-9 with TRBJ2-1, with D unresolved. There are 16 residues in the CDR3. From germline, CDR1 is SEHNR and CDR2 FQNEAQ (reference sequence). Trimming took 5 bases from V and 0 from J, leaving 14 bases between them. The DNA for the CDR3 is TGTGCCAGCAGCGGAAAAGGTGTAACCTCCTACAATGAGCAGTTCTTC. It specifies CASSGKGVTSYNEQFF.

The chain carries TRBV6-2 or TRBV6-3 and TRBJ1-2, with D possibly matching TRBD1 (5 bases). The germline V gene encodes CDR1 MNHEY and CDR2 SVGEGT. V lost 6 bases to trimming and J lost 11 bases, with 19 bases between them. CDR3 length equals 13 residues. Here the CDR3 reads CASSSQASTEYTF. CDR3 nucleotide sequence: TGTGCCAGCAGCTCACAAGCATCGACAGAGTACACCTTC.

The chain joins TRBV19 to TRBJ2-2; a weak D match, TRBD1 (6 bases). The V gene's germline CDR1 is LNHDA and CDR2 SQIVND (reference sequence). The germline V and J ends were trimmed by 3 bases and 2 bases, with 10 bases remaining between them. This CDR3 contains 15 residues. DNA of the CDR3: TGTGCCAGTAGTATTGTACAGGGCAACACCGGGGAGCTGTTTTTT. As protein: CASSIVQGNTGELFF.

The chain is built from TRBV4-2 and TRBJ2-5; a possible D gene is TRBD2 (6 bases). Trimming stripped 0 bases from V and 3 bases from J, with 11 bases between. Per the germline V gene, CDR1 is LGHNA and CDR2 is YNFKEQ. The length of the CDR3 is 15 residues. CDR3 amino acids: CASSQETSREETQYF. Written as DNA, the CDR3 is TGTGCCAGCAGCCAAGAAACTAGCCGAGAAGAGACCCAGTACTTC.

The CDR3 protein is CASTREGRNEQFF. The CDR3 DNA is TGTGCCAGCACCCGGGAGGGCCGGAATGAGCAGTTCTTC. This sequence joins TRBV27 and TRBJ2-1; TRBD2 aligns across 8 bases. Germline CDR1 is MNHEY and CDR2 is SMNVEV (reference sequence). CDR3 size: 13 residues. V lost 7 bases to trimming and J lost 7 bases; unmatched junction nucleotides: 6.

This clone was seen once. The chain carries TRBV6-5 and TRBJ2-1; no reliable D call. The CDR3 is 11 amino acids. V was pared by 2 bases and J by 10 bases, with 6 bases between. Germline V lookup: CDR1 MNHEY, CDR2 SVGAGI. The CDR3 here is CASSYGQEQFF. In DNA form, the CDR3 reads TGTGCCAGCAGTTACGGTCAGGAGCAGTTCTTC.

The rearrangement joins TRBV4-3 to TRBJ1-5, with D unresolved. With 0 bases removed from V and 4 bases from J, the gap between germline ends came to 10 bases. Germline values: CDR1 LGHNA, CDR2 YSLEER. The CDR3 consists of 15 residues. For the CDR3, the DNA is TGCGCCAGCAGCCAAGAGGTGAGAAGAAATCAGCCCCAGCATTTT. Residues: CASSQEVRRNQPQHF.

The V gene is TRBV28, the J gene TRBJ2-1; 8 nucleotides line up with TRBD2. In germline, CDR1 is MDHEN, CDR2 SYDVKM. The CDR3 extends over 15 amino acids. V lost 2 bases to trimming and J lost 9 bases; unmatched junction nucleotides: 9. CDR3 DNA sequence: TGTGCCAGCAGTTTAAGAGCGGGAGTATTAAGTGAGCAGTTCTTC. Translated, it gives CASSLRAGVLSEQFF. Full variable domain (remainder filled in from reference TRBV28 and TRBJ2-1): DVKVTQSSRYLVKRTGEKVFLECVQDMDHENMFWYRQDPGLGLRLIYFSYDVKMKEKGDIPEGYSVSREKKERFSLILESASTNQTSMYLCASSLRAGVLSEQFFGPGTRLTVL.

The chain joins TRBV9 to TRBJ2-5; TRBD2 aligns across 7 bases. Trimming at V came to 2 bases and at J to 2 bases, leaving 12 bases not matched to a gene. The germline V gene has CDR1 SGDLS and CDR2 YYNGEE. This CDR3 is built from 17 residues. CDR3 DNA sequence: TGTGCCAGCAGCGTCCACACTAGCGAGGGCATACAAGAGACCCAGTACTTC. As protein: CASSVHTSEGIQETQYF.

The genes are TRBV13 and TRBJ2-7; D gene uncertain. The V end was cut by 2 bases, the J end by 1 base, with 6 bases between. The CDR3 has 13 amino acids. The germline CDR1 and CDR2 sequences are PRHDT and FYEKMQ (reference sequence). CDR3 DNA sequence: TGTGCCAGCAGCTTAACGGATTCCTACGAGCAGTACTTC. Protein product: CASSLTDSYEQYF.

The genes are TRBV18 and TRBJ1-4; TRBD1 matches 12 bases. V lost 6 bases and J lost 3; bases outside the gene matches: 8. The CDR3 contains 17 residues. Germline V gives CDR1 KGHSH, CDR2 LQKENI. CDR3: CASSPPGQGASNEKLFF. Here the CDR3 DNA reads TGTGCCAGCTCGCCCCCGGGACAGGGGGCTTCTAATGAAAAACTGTTTTTT.

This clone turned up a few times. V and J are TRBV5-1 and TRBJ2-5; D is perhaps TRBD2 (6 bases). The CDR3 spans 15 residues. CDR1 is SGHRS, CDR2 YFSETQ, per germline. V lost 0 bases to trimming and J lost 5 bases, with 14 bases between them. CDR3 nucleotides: TGCGCCAGCAGCTTGGCGTGGGCTAGCGATGAGACCCAGTACTTC. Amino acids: CASSLAWASDETQYF.

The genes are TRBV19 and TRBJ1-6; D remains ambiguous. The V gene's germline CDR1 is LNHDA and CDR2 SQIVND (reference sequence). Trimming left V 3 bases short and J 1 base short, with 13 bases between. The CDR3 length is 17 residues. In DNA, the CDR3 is TGTGCCAGTAGTATGGTCTGGGTTGAGTCCTATAATTCACCCCTCCACTTT. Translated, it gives CASSMVWVESYNSPLHF.